A selection of T cell receptor beta chains follows, all from one sample in a study of shared clonotypes between healthy human individuals. The method was immunoSEQ multiplex PCR; TCRdb's version includes in-frame clones alone and lacks a portion of them. Of approximately 320,000 clones in the sample, around 86% are singletons; the top ten hold about 16%. Sequenced: memory CD8+ T cells sorted from blood. These receptors originate from a man younger than 35 in good health. CDR3s include the opening cysteine and the closing phenylalanine or tryptophan. D genes are given only for firm matches. For some rows the clone size is stated as once, few or many, or as a class when expanded; others skip it.

d_call: NA
v_call: TRBV18
j_call: TRBJ2-5
clone_size: once
cdr3_aa: CASSPQFRYQETQYF
cdr3_nt: TGTGCCAGCTCACCACAGTTCAGATACCAAGAGACCCAGTACTTC

d_call: TRBD1
v_call: TRBV27
j_call: TRBJ2-1
clone_size: NA
cdr3_aa: CASSSGTGSNEQFF
cdr3_nt: TGTGCCAGCAGTTCCGGGACAGGCTCAAATGAGCAGTTCTTC

d_call: NA
v_call: TRBV5-6
j_call: TRBJ1-2
clone_size: NA
cdr3_aa: CASSAGDYGYTF
cdr3_nt: TGTGCCAGCAGCGCAGGGGACTATGGCTACACCTTC

d_call: NA
v_call: TRBV7-9
j_call: TRBJ2-2
clone_size: many
cdr3_aa: CASSSIPINTGELFF
cdr3_nt: TGTGCCAGCAGCTCGATACCCATTAACACCGGGGAGCTGTTTTTT

d_call: TRBD2
v_call: TRBV10-3
j_call: TRBJ2-7
clone_size: NA
cdr3_aa: CAISGTSGHYEQYF
cdr3_nt: TGTGCCATCAGCGGGACTAGCGGACACTACGAGCAGTACTTC

d_call: NA
v_call: TRBV7-9
j_call: TRBJ2-7
clone_size: NA
cdr3_aa: CASSLVTGRTYYYEQYF
cdr3_nt: TGTGCCAGCAGCTTAGTAACAGGGAGAACCTACTACTACGAGCAGTACTTC

d_call: NA
v_call: TRBV6-5
j_call: TRBJ2-1
clone_size: NA
cdr3_aa: CASSYAVSINEQFF
cdr3_nt: TGTGCCAGCAGTTACGCGGTATCTATAAATGAGCAGTTCTTC

d_call: NA
v_call: TRBV6-5
j_call: TRBJ1-5
clone_size: NA
cdr3_aa: CASSPDRLSNQPQHF
cdr3_nt: TGTGCCAGCAGTCCAGACAGGTTAAGCAATCAGCCCCAGCATTTT

d_call: NA
v_call: TRBV25-1
j_call: TRBJ1-2
clone_size: NA
cdr3_aa: CASSPLGGRGNYGYTF
cdr3_nt: TGTGCCAGCAGTCCCCTCGGGGGAAGAGGGAACTATGGCTACACCTTC

d_call: TRBD2
v_call: TRBV7-9
j_call: TRBJ2-3
clone_size: NA
cdr3_aa: CASTLIGAGEADTQYF
cdr3_nt: TGTGCCAGCACCCTTATAGGGGCGGGGGAGGCAGATACGCAGTATTTT

d_call: TRBD1
v_call: TRBV27
j_call: TRBJ2-7
clone_size: NA
cdr3_aa: CASRLGTGDYYEQYF
cdr3_nt: TGTGCCAGCAGGTTAGGGACAGGGGATTACTACGAGCAGTACTTC

d_call: NA
v_call: TRBV27
j_call: TRBJ1-1
clone_size: once
cdr3_aa: CASSLSRRGPGTEAFF
cdr3_nt: TGTGCCAGCAGTTTATCGAGACGGGGGCCGGGCACTGAAGCTTTCTTT

d_call: TRBD1
v_call: TRBV4-1
j_call: TRBJ2-1
clone_size: NA
cdr3_aa: CASSLHRDRVYNEQFF
cdr3_nt: TGCGCCAGCAGCCTCCACCGGGACAGGGTCTACAATGAGCAGTTCTTC

d_call: NA
v_call: TRBV6-5
j_call: TRBJ1-2
clone_size: NA
cdr3_aa: CASSLRPDTNGYTF
cdr3_nt: TGTGCCAGCAGTTTACGGCCCGACACGAATGGCTACACCTTC

d_call: TRBD2
v_call: TRBV5-6
j_call: TRBJ2-7
clone_size: NA
cdr3_aa: CASSPLAGGDEQYF
cdr3_nt: TGTGCCAGCAGCCCCCTAGCGGGAGGGGACGAGCAGTACTTC

d_call: TRBD2
v_call: TRBV7-6
j_call: TRBJ2-1
clone_size: NA
cdr3_aa: CASSPGLAHEQFF
cdr3_nt: TGTGCCAGCAGCCCGGGACTAGCGCATGAGCAGTTCTTC

d_call: NA
v_call: TRBV9
j_call: TRBJ2-5
clone_size: NA
cdr3_aa: CASSVGGTAGETQYF
cdr3_nt: TGTGCCAGCAGCGTAGGCGGGACAGCTGGAGAGACCCAGTACTTC

d_call: NA
v_call: TRBV2
j_call: TRBJ1-5
clone_size: NA
cdr3_aa: CASSAGPTGLWPQHF
cdr3_nt: TGTGCCAGCAGTGCCGGGCCAACGGGCTTGTGGCCCCAGCATTTT

d_call: NA
v_call: TRBV13
j_call: TRBJ2-1
clone_size: many
cdr3_aa: CASSFEGVYNEQFF
cdr3_nt: TGTGCCAGCAGCTTTGAGGGGGTGTACAATGAGCAGTTCTTC

d_call: NA
v_call: TRBV14
j_call: TRBJ1-4
clone_size: NA
cdr3_aa: CASSQSGAMEKLFF
cdr3_nt: TGTGCCAGCAGCCAATCAGGGGCCATGGAAAAACTGTTTTTT

d_call: TRBD2
v_call: TRBV5-4
j_call: TRBJ2-1
clone_size: NA
cdr3_aa: CASSLAPIAGAINEQFF
cdr3_nt: TGTGCCAGCAGCTTGGCCCCTATAGCGGGAGCGATTAATGAGCAGTTCTTC

d_call: NA
v_call: TRBV6-1
j_call: TRBJ2-7
clone_size: NA
cdr3_aa: CASSPSLPPYEQYF
cdr3_nt: TGTGCCTCCAGCCCCTCCCTACCCCCCTACGAGCAGTACTTC

d_call: NA
v_call: TRBV7-2
j_call: TRBJ1-4
clone_size: once
cdr3_aa: CASSPTQNNEKLFF
cdr3_nt: TGTGCCAGCAGTCCGACACAGAATAATGAAAAACTGTTTTTT

d_call: NA
v_call: TRBV5-1
j_call: TRBJ2-7
clone_size: NA
cdr3_aa: CASSLFGGTYEQYF
cdr3_nt: TGCGCCAGCAGCTTATTTGGGGGGACCTACGAGCAGTACTTC

d_call: TRBD1
v_call: TRBV7-3
j_call: TRBJ2-3
clone_size: NA
cdr3_aa: CASSSGQGHTDTQYF
cdr3_nt: TGTGCCAGCAGCTCAGGACAGGGCCACACAGATACGCAGTATTTT

d_call: TRBD1
v_call: TRBV27
j_call: TRBJ2-1
clone_size: NA
cdr3_aa: CASSLGQGSYNEQFF
cdr3_nt: TGTGCCAGCAGTCTCGGACAGGGCTCCTACAATGAGCAGTTCTTC

d_call: NA
v_call: TRBV7-6
j_call: TRBJ2-7
clone_size: NA
cdr3_aa: CASSLGGGNFYEQYF
cdr3_nt: TGTGCCAGCAGCTTAGGAGGTGGGAATTTCTACGAGCAGTACTTC

d_call: NA
v_call: TRBV11-2
j_call: TRBJ1-2
clone_size: NA
cdr3_aa: CASSLVGLSAYHYGYTF
cdr3_nt: TGTGCCAGCAGCTTAGTTGGACTTTCCGCTTATCACTATGGCTACACCTTC

d_call: NA
v_call: TRBV6-5
j_call: TRBJ2-3
clone_size: NA
cdr3_aa: CASSYGPGRPTDTQYF
cdr3_nt: TGTGCCAGCAGTTATGGTCCGGGGAGGCCTACAGATACGCAGTATTTT